This T cell receptor (beta chain) derives from a study of cytomegalovirus exposure and HLA in healthy donors. PCR was performed using 60 Vbeta and 13 Jbeta primers. Libraries were prepared by immunoSEQ multiplex PCR; TCRdb keeps only in-frame clonotypes and omits some of them. The sample includes almost 90,000 clones, 85% of them seen just once. Notes on the study in general: While the bulk of TCR sequences proved rare, some public TCRs turned up in many donors. The study carried out a later analysis of TCR beta sequences. It associated under 20,000 of them with specific HLA alleles at a false discovery rate of 0.05. The authors judged a highly shared variant cluster likely a sequencing artifact.

This clone was seen only a few times. The antigen remains unidentified. CDR1 and CDR2 from the germline V gene are SGDLS and YYNGEE. Trimming removed 3 bases from V and 1 base from J; junction bases left unmatched: 1. This CDR3 contains 16 residues. The clonotype originates from a man aged 35-49 years in good health and CMV-seropositive. The chain is built from TRBV9 and TRBJ2-3; 14 bases agree with TRBD2. Specimen: PBMCs. The chain's CDR3 is CASSAGLAGGTDTQYF. As DNA, the CDR3 is TGTGCCAGCAGCGCGGGACTAGCGGGGGGCACAGATACGCAGTATTTT.